A single TCR beta chain is shown here with its context. The germline V and J ends were trimmed by 4 bases and 5 bases, with 12 bases remaining between them. The length of the CDR3 is 14 residues. Germline V gene lookup returns CDR1 MDHEN and CDR2 SYDVKM. Per the original data handling: The assay estimated nucleated cells by amplifying reference gene primers. The assay was immunoSEQ multiplex PCR, and TCRdb's table has in-frame clones only and misses some. Clone size and V and J calls were adopted from that table, with D and trimming inferred from the DNA. Of approximately 110,000 clones listed, 69% are singletons. This entry belongs to a study of blood T cell repertoires in COVID-19. Looking at the study overall: The origin of the acute and convalescent COVID-19 samples was the United States, Italy and Spain. In each case, the material was cDNA or gDNA derived from T cells, B-cell-depleted T cells, or PBMCs.

The clonotype was recovered from an elderly man with acute or convalescent COVID-19. The chain links TRBV28 to TRBJ1-3, with TRBD1 as a possible D gene (5 bases). The specimen sequenced was peripheral blood. The CDR3 reads CASSSGSARNTIYF. The DNA for the CDR3 is TGTGCCAGCAGTTCAGGGTCGGCCCGAAACACCATATATTTT.